This TCR beta chain was identified during a study of molecular identifiers for immune sequencing clone quantification. Study-wide points: Because of identical TCR molecules sharing a barcode, sizes of highly expanded clones could be underestimated.

Libraries from naive CD8 cells were generated from approximately 22,000 to 940,000 sorted cells (with 10%, 30% or 50% RNA). Sorted naive CD8 T cells were those defined as CD8+CD4-CCR7+CD45RA+. Trimming took 5 bases from V and 1 from J, leaving 5 bases between them. CDR1 is WNHNN and CDR2 is SYGVQD in the germline V gene (reference sequence). The CDR3 consists of 13 residues. In this sample, this clonotype turned up a few times. Its cognate antigen is unknown. Each CDR3 protein gets one entry after TCRdb re-called the PCR reads with MiXCR. This table has some 320,000 distinct CDR3 sequences, about 22% appearing once.

The sample was naive CD8+ T cells from blood, with Jurkat cell RNA spiked in. Documented subset: FACS-sorted CD8+CD4-CCR7+CD45RA+ naive T cells. This receptor was taken from a human donor in good health. Some libraries in this study had Jurkat cell RNA spiked in. The rearrangement links TRBV10-1 to TRBJ2-2; D gene ambiguous. The chain's CDR3 is CASSFVNTGELFF. The CDR3 DNA reads as TGCGCCAGCAGTTTTGTGAACACCGGGGAGCTGTTTTTT.